The following is a TCR beta chain sequence with its context. The data were taken from a study of graft-versus-host responses after intestinal transplantation. The assay was immunoSEQ multiplex PCR, and TCRdb's table has in-frame clones only and misses some. The repertoire has 9,500 to 15,000 clones, 83% of them found once; the top ten carry roughly 49%. Germline V gene sequence: CDR1 SNHLY, CDR2 FYNNEI. V lost 7 bases to trimming and J lost 10 bases, with 17 bases between them. The CDR3 has 14 amino acids. This sequence joins TRBV2 and TRBJ1-6; D gene unclear. The clonotype comes from a human patient who received an intestinal transplant, so some T cells may come from the graft donor. Sequences were derived from PBMCs, sampled about 130 days after transplant. CDR3 nucleotides: TGTGCCAGCACTATGGGATCGAGCAACTCACCCCTCCACTTT. It translates to CASTMGSSNSPLHF. The full variable domain, its missing parts supplied by reference TRBV2 and TRBJ1-6, is EPEVTQTPSHQVTQMGQEVILRCVPISNHLYFYWYRQILGQKVEFLVSFYNNEISEKSEIFDDQFSVERPDGSNFTLKIRSTKLEDSAMYFCASTMGSSNSPLHFGNGTRLTVT.